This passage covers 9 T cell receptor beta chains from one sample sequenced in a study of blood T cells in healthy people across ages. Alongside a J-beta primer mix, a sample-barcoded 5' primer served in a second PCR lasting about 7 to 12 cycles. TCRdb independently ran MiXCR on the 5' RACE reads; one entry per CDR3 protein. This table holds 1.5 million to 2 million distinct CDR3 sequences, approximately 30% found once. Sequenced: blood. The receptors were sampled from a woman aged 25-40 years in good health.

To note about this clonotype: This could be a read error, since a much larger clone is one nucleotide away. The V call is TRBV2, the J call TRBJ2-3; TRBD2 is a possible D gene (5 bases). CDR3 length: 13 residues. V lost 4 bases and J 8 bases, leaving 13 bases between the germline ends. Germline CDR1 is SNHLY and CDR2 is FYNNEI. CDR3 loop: CASSAAARGTQYF. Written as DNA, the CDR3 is TGTGCCAGCAGTGCGGCGGCCCGGGGTACGCAGTATTTT. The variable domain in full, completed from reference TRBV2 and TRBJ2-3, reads EPEVTQTPSHQVTQMGQEVILRCVPISNHLYFYWYRQILGQKVEFLVSFYNNEISEKSEIFDDQFSVERPDGSNFTLKIRSTKLEDSAMYFCASSAAARGTQYFGPGTRLTVL.

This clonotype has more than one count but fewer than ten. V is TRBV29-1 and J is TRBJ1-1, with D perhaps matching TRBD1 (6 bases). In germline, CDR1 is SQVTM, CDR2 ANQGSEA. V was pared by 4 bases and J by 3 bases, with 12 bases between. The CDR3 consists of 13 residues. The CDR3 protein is CSVVGQGYTEAFF. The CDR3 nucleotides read TGCAGCGTTGTCGGGCAGGGGTACACTGAAGCTTTCTTT.

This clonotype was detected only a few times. The CDR3: CASARTTSTDTQYF. CDR3 nucleotides: TGTGCCTCCGCGAGAACGACAAGCACAGATACGCAGTATTTT. The genes are TRBV7-6 and TRBJ2-3; the D is unclear. The ends were cut back, 11 bases at V and 0 bases at J, with 15 bases in the middle. The CDR3 consists of 14 residues. CDR1 is SGHVS and CDR2 is FNYEAQ in the germline V gene. The full variable domain, in which reference TRBV7-6 and TRBJ2-3 provide the parts outside the CDR3, is GAGVSQSPRYKVTKRGQDVALRCDPISGHVSLYWYRQALGQGPEFLTYFNYEAQQDKSGLPNDRFSAERPEGSISTLTIQRTEQRDSAMYRCASARTTSTDTQYFGPGTRLTVL.

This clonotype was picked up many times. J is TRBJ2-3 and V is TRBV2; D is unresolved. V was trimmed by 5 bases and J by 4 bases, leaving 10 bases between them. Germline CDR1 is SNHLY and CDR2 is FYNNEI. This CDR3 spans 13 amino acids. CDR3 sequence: CASSKGTADTQYF. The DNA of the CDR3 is TGTGCCAGCAGTAAAGGCACCGCAGATACGCAGTATTTT.

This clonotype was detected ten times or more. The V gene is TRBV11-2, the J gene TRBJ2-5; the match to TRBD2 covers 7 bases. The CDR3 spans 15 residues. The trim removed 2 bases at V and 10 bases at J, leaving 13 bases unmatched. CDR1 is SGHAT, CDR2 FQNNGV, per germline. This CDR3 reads CASSLLLGGTGDQYF. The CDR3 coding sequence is TGTGCCAGCAGCTTATTGCTGGGGGGGACGGGGGACCAGTACTTC. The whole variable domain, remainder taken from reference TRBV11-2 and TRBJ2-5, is EAGVAQSPRYKIIEKRQSVAFWCNPISGHATLYWYQQILGQGPKLLIQFQNNGVVDDSQLPKDRFSAERLKGVDSTLKIQPAKLEDSAVYLCASSLLLGGTGDQYFGPGTRLLVL.

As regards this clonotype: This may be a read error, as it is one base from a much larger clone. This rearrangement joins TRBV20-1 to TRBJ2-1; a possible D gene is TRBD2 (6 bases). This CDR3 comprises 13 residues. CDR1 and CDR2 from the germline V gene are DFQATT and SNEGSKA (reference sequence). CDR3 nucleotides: TGCGGTGCTGGCGGGGTAAACTACAATGAGCAGTTCTTC. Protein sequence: CGAGGVNYNEQFF.

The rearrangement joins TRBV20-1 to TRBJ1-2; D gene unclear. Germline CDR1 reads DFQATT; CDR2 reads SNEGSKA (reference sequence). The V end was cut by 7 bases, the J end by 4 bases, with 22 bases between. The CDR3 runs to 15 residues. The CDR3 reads CSVPTMISGTYGYTF. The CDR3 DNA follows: TGCAGTGTTCCCACGATGATTTCCGGTACCTATGGCTACACCTTC.

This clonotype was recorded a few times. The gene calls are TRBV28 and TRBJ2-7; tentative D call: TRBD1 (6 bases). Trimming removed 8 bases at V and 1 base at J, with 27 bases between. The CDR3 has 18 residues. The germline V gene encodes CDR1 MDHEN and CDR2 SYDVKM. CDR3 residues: CASPPFFSGAASSYEQYF. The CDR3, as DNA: TGTGCCAGCCCCCCTTTCTTCTCAGGGGCCGCGAGTTCCTACGAGCAGTACTTC.

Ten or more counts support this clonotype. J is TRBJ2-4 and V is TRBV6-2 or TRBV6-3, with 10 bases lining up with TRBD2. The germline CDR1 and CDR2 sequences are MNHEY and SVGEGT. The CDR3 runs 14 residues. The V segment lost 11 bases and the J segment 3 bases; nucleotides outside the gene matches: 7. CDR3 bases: TGTGCCGTCAGGACTAGCGGACTCAAAAACATTCAGTACTTC. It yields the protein CAVRTSGLKNIQYF.